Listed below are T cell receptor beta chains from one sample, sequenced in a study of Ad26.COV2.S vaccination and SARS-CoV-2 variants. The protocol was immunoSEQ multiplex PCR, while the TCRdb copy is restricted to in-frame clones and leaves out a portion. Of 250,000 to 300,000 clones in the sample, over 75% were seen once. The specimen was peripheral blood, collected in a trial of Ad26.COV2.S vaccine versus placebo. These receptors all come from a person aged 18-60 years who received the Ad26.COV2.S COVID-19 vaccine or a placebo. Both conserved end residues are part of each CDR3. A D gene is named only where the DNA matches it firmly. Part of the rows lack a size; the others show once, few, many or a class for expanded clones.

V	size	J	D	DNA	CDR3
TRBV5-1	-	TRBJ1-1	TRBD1	TGCGCCAGCAGCGAGGGACAGGGGTTGGTAGAAGCTTTCTTT	CASSEGQGLVEAFF
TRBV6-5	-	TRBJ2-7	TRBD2	TGTGCCAGCAGGAAACTAGCGGGAGTGTACGAGCAGTACTTC	CASRKLAGVYEQYF
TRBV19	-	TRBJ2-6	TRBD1	TGTGCCAGTCAGACAGGGGCCGGGGCCAACGTCCTGACTTTC	CASQTGAGANVLTF
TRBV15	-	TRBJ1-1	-	TGTGCCACCAGCAGAGACCGGAGCACCCCTGAAGCTTTCTTT	CATSRDRSTPEAFF
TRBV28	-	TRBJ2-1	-	TGTGCCAGCAGCCCCGAAGGGGGGTCTTACAATGAGCAGTTCTTC	CASSPEGGSYNEQFF
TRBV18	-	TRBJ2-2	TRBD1	TGTGCCAGCTCACCATTGAGGACAGGTTCTGCCGGGGAGCTGTTTTTT	CASSPLRTGSAGELFF
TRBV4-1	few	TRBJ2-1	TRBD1	TGCGCCAGCAGCCAAGATAAAAGGACAGGTTATTTCAATGAGCAGTTCTTC	CASSQDKRTGYFNEQFF
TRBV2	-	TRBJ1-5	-	TGTGCCAGCCAGAGCAATCAGCCCCAGCATTTT	CASQSNQPQHF
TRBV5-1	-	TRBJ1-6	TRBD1	TGCGCCAGCAGCTTCCAACCGGGACAGGGGCTAGGGTCCTATAATTCACCCCTCCACTTT	CASSFQPGQGLGSYNSPLHF
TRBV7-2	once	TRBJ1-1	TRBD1	TGTGCCAGCAGCGGGACAGCGAACACTGAAGCTTTCTTT	CASSGTANTEAFF
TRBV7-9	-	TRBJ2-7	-	TGTGCCAGCAGGCGACAGAATTACGAGCAGTACTTC	CASRRQNYEQYF
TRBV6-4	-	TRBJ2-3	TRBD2	TGTGCCAGCAGTACCACTAGCGGGGGTGGCACAGATACGCAGTATTTT	CASSTTSGGGTDTQYF
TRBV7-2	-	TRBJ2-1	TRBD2	TGTGCCAGCAGCTTAGGAACTAGCGGGAGGTGGGATGAGCAGTTCTTC	CASSLGTSGRWDEQFF
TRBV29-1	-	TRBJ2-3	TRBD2	TGCAGCGTTGAAGATCGCGGAGCGGGGGGTCCCACAGATACGCAGTATTTT	CSVEDRGAGGPTDTQYF
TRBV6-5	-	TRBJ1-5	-	TGTGCCAGCAGACGACAGTACAATCAGCCCCAGCATTTT	CASRRQYNQPQHF
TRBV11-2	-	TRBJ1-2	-	TGTGCCAGCAGCAACGACTGGTATGGCTACACCTTC	CASSNDWYGYTF
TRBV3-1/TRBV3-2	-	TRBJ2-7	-	TGTGCCAGCAGCCAGGGGGGACTGCCGGGTAGGAACGAGCAGTACTTC	CASSQGGLPGRNEQYF
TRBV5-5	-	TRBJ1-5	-	TGTGCCAGCAGCTTGGACGGGGGTGGTCAGCCCCAGCATTTT	CASSLDGGGQPQHF
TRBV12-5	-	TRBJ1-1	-	TGTGCTAGTGGTTTGGGCCTGCGGGACAATGAAGCTTTCTTT	CASGLGLRDNEAFF
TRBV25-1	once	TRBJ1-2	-	TGTGCCAGCAGTGAGCTTTCGGTTGATGGCTACACCTTC	CASSELSVDGYTF
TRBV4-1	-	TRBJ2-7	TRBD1	TGCGCCAGCAGCGCTGGGGAACAGGGGGCGAGGGGAGAGCAGTACTTC	CASSAGEQGARGEQYF
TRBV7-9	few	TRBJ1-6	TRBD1	TGTGCCAGCAGCGGACAGGTCCCCCTATACAATTCACCCCTCCACTTT	CASSGQVPLYNSPLHF
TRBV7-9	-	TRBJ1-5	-	TGTGCCAGCAGCTCCAGGGACCCCGGGCCCCAGCATTTT	CASSSRDPGPQHF
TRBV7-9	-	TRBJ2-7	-	TGTGCCAGCAGCTTAGCGCACTACGAGCAGTACTTC	CASSLAHYEQYF
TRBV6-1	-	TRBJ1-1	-	TGTGCCAGCAGTGAGAGCTTCGAGAACACTGAAGCTTTCTTT	CASSESFENTEAFF
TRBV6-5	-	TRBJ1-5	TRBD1	TGTGCCAGCAGTTACCGGGGGAGGGGGCTCAATCAGCCCCAGCATTTT	CASSYRGRGLNQPQHF
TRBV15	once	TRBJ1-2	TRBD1	TGTGCCACCAGCAGAGATCGGGGAGGGGGCGAGGGCTACACCTTC	CATSRDRGGGEGYTF
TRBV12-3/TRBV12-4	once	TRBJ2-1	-	TGTGCCAGCGGAACACGCGGTGAGCAGTTCTTC	CASGTRGEQFF
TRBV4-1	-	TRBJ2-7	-	TGCGCCAGAAAAAGGGGGAAGCAGTACTTC	CARKRGKQYF
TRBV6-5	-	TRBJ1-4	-	TGTGCCAGCAGCTACTCACCGGGACGAGTAGAAAAACTGTTTTTT	CASSYSPGRVEKLFF
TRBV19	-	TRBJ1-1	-	TGTGCCACCCACAGCCAGGGATGGGGTACTGAAGCTTTCTTT	CATHSQGWGTEAFF
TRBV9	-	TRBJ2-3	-	TGTGCCAGCAGCTCCGTGGGTACAGATACGCAGTATTTT	CASSSVGTDTQYF
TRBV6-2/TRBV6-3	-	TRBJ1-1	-	TGTGCCAGCAGTCAAGAAGGGACGGCTGAAGCTTTCTTT	CASSQEGTAEAFF
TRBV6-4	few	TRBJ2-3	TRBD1	TGTGCCAGCAGTGAGCGGACAGGGGGCACAGATACGCAGTATTTT	CASSERTGGTDTQYF
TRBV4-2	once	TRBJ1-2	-	TGTGCCAGCAGCCAAGTTCAACAGGGAGGAGGCTACACCTTC	CASSQVQQGGGYTF
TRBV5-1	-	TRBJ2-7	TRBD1	TGCGCCAGCAGTTACACCGGGACAGGGGCCTACGAGCAGTACTTC	CASSYTGTGAYEQYF
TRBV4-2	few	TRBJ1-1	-	TGTGCCAGCAGCCAACCACTATTGAACACTGAAGCTTTCTTT	CASSQPLLNTEAFF
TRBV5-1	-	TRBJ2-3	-	TGCGCCAGCAGCCCGACAGGTCCCCCAGTATATTTT	CASSPTGPPVYF
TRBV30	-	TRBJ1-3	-	TGTGCCGCCTCGAACGGGGGCTCTGGAAACACCATATATTTT	CAASNGGSGNTIYF
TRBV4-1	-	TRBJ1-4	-	TGCGCCAGCAGCCACCACGGGACTGGGGATGGAACTAATGAAAAACTGTTTTTT	CASSHHGTGDGTNEKLFF
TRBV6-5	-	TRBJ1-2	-	TGTGCCAGCAGCTCGAACATCAGGGCTTCCGGCTACACCTTC	CASSSNIRASGYTF
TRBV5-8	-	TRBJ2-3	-	TGTGCCAGCACCCCATTCGCGGCAGATACGCAGTATTTT	CASTPFAADTQYF
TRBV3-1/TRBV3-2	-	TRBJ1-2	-	TGTGCCAGCAGCCAAGATTCCCAGGGGAGAAGCTCTGGCTACACCTTC	CASSQDSQGRSSGYTF
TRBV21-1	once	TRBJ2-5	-	TGTGCCAGCAGCCGGTCGAAGGAGACCCAGTACTTC	CASSRSKETQYF
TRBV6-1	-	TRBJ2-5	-	TGTGCCAGCAGTGAGGAACAGGGCGGGAAAGAGACCCAGTACTTC	CASSEEQGGKETQYF
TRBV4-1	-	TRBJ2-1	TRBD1	TGCGCCAGCAGCAGAGGACAGGGGGCCCTTTATGAGCAGTTCTTC	CASSRGQGALYEQFF
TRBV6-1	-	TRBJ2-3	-	TGTGCCAGCAGTGAACAGAGTCCGGCCGATACGCAGTATTTT	CASSEQSPADTQYF
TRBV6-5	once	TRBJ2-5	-	TGTGCCAGCAGTTTCGGGGGGATTGGGGGCGAGACCCAGTACTTC	CASSFGGIGGETQYF
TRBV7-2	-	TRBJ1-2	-	TGTGCCAGCAGCTTAGTCCTCAGGGGTGGGGACGGCTACACCTTC	CASSLVLRGGDGYTF
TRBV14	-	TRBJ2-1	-	TGTGCCAGCAGCCAAGCCCATAGAGGTGAGCAGTTCTTC	CASSQAHRGEQFF
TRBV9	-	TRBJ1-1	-	TGTGCCAGCAGCGGAGCCCGGCAGGCGAACACTGAAGCTTTCTTT	CASSGARQANTEAFF
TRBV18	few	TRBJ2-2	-	TGTGCCAGCTCACCACCGGCGAGAGAGAGAGGAACCGGGGAGCTGTTTTTT	CASSPPARERGTGELFF
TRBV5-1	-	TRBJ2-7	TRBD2	TGCGCCAGCAGGAGGGGACTAGCGGAAGAGAGCTACGAGCAGTACTTC	CASRRGLAEESYEQYF
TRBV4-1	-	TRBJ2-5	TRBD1	TGCGCCAGCAGACCAAGATCTAATCCCGCAGGGGGCTCTTTATTGGCAGAGACCCAGTACTTC	CASRPRSNPAGGSLLAETQYF
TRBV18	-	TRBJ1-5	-	TGTGCCAGCTCACCACCCCGCGAGTCAGGGAACAATCAGCCCCAGCATTTT	CASSPPRESGNNQPQHF
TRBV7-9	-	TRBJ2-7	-	TGTGCCAGCAGCTCCCGGACCGGATCCTACGAGCAGTACTTC	CASSSRTGSYEQYF
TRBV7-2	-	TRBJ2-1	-	TGTGCCAGCAGCGCATCAGGGCAGGCCTCTCTCAATGAGCAGTTCTTC	CASSASGQASLNEQFF
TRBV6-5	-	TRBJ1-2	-	TGTGCCAGCAGTTATGGCAGGGAGGGCTATGGCTACACCTTC	CASSYGREGYGYTF
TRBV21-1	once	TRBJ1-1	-	TGTGCCAGCAGCAAACCGAGCGCCGGGAGACCCCGAGCTTTCTTT	CASSKPSAGRPRAFF
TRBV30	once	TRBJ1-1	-	TGTGCCTGGCTCAGGTTGGAGAACACTGAAGCTTTCTTT	CAWLRLENTEAFF